This TCR beta chain derives from a study of blood T cell repertoires in COVID-19. At the level of the study: Sources were T cells, B-cell-depleted T cells, or PBMCs; the material itself was cDNA or gDNA.

Seattle participants joined during active infection and were tracked over time. Repertoires were generated with immunoSEQ multiplex PCR, while TCRdb's copy carries only in-frame clones and drops some. The data hold approximately 170,000 clones, with around 83% observed a single time. The V gene lost 4 bases and the J gene lost 3 bases, with 9 bases spanning the gap. This CDR3 has 13 amino acids. CDR1 is KGHSH and CDR2 is LQKENI in the germline V gene. This clone was counted once. Other DNA sequences in the same sample also yield this CDR3. The TCR originated in a woman in her 70s with COVID-19, enrolled during active disease. This chain connects TRBV18 to TRBJ1-1, with D tentatively TRBD1 (6 bases). Specimen: peripheral blood. The CDR3, as DNA: TGTGCCAGCTCACAAAACAGGGACACTGAAGCTTTCTTT. This encodes CASSQNRDTEAFF.